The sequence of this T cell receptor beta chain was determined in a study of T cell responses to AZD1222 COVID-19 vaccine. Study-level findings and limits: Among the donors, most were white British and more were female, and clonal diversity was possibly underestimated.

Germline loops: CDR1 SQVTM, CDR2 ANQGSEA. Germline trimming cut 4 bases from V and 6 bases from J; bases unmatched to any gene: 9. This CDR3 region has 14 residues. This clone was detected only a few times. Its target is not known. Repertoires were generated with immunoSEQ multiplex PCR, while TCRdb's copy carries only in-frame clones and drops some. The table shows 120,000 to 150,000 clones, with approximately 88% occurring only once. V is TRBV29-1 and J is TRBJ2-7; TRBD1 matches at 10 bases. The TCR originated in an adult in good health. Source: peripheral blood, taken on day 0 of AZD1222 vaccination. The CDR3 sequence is CSVGADRGLREQYF. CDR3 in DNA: TGCAGCGTTGGAGCCGACAGGGGGCTCCGCGAGCAGTACTTC.